Below are 11 T cell receptor beta chains sequenced from a single sample in a study of regulatory T cells in long-lasting Graves disease. The time point is: newly diagnosed GD, antithyroid drugs for less than 3 months. Scientists built the TCR library using RNA that was extracted from PBMCs. Through Arm-PCR of CDR3 regions and iRepertoire HTBI primers, TCR beta libraries were built. Using its own MiXCR run on the multiplex PCR reads, TCRdb lists one record per CDR3 protein. The sample lists 550,000 to 650,000 distinct CDR3 sequences, about 16% seen once, with more than 10% in the top ten. The sample also formed part of further work on T cells in Graves' hyperthyroidism and ophthalmopathy.

The material sequenced was peripheral blood mononuclear cells (PBMCs), taken at new diagnosis, from a patient treated with antithyroid drugs. The receptors shown here come from a man younger than 35 with Graves disease.

The chain carries TRBV3-1 and TRBJ2-1; D is undetermined. CDR3 length: 15 amino acids. Germline CDR1 LGHDT, CDR2 YNNKEL (reference sequence). Trimming pared 3 bases from V and 7 bases from J, leaving 16 bases between. CDR3 coding DNA: TGTGCCAGCAGCCATCCACCCTCATCCGTTAATGAGCAGTTCTTC. This codes for CASSHPPSSVNEQFF.

Only a few counts were recorded for this clonotype. The chain uses TRBV24-1 and TRBJ2-2; D call uncertain. Germline lookup yields CDR1 KGHDR and CDR2 SFDVKD. The CDR3 has 13 residues. The V end was cut by 3 bases, the J end by 5 bases, with 6 bases between. Here the CDR3 DNA reads TGTGCCACCAGTGATCAGACAACCGGGGAGCTGTTTTTT. It yields the protein CATSDQTTGELFF.

This clonotype has a handful of counts. This chain links TRBV6-5 with TRBJ2-3; D is uncertain. Looked up from germline, CDR1 is MNHEY and CDR2 is SVGAGI. V was shortened by 2 bases and J by 2 bases, with 8 bases between the two germline ends. The length of the CDR3 is 14 residues. The CDR3 DNA sequence: TGTGCCAGCAGTTACAGAGGCCACACAGATACGCAGTATTTT. Protein sequence: CASSYRGHTDTQYF.

This clonotype was found many times. The chain uses TRBV6-1 and TRBJ2-7; 9 bases line up with TRBD1. Losses at the gene ends were 6 bases for V and 6 bases for J; bases not matched to a gene: 6. Per the germline V gene, CDR1 is MNHNS and CDR2 is SASEGT. This CDR3 region has 13 residues. The CDR3 region is CASSLQGAGEQYF. In nucleotides, the CDR3 is TGTGCCAGCAGCTTACAGGGGGCGGGCGAGCAGTACTTC.

This clonotype showed up just a few times. In DNA, the CDR3 is TGCGCCACCAGGGGGCGGGTGGCGGAAGAGCAGTACTTC. Translating gives CATRGRVAEEQYF. The J gene is TRBJ2-7, the V gene TRBV10-2; 8 nucleotides agree with TRBD1. CDR3 size: 13 residues. After removal of 10 bases from V and 7 bases from J, the junction contained 12 bases not matched to a gene. Germline V lookup: CDR1 WSHSY, CDR2 SAAADI.

This clonotype was counted between two and nine times. CDR3 amino acids: CASSTLGTRGGNEQFF. The CDR3, as DNA: TGTGCCAGTAGTACCCTCGGGACTAGAGGAGGCAATGAGCAGTTCTTC. The chain joins TRBV19 to TRBJ2-1; 8 bases align to TRBD2. The CDR3 sequence is 16 residues long. The junction had 11 bases not matched to a gene; V was cut back by 4 bases and J by 6 bases. Germline lookup yields CDR1 LNHDA and CDR2 SQIVND (reference sequence). Full variable domain (missing parts from reference TRBV19 and TRBJ2-1): DGGITQSPKYLFRKEGQNVTLSCEQNLNHDAMYWYRQDPGQGLRLIYYSQIVNDFQKGDIAEGYSVSREKKESFPLTVTSAQKNPTAFYLCASSTLGTRGGNEQFFGPGTRLTVL.

The J gene is TRBJ2-2, the V gene TRBV19; TRBD2 matches at 10 bases. Per the germline V gene, CDR1 is LNHDA and CDR2 is SQIVND (reference sequence). J lost 0 bases, V lost 7 bases, and 5 bases had no gene match. This CDR3 spans 16 amino acids. CDR3 sequence: CASIQLAGTNTGELFF. DNA of the CDR3: TGTGCCAGTATCCAACTAGCGGGAACGAACACCGGGGAGCTGTTTTTT.

This clonotype has a count of ten or more. This chain uses TRBV2 with TRBJ2-1; D remains unclear. Germline loops: CDR1 SNHLY, CDR2 FYNNEI. The CDR3 is 12 amino acids. V was clipped by 1 base and J by 4 bases, with 2 bases between them. The CDR3 DNA reads TGTGCCAGCAGTGAAGGGTACAATGAGCAGTTCTTC. Amino acids: CASSEGYNEQFF.

Only a few counts were recorded for this clonotype. The chain couples TRBV5-4 to TRBJ1-1, with D tentatively TRBD1 (5 bases). The germline V gene encodes CDR1 SGHNT and CDR2 YYREEE (reference sequence). Between the trimmed V and J ends, which lost 1 base and 3 bases, there was a span of 19 bases. The CDR3 is made up of 17 amino acids. The chain's CDR3 is CASSLSINQAGHTEAFF. CDR3 coding DNA: TGTGCCAGCAGCTTGTCTATTAATCAGGCAGGGCACACTGAAGCTTTCTTT.

This clonotype was counted at least ten times. The chain carries TRBV7-2 and TRBJ2-7; weak D call: TRBD2 (6 bases). V lost 0 bases to trimming and J lost 3 bases, with 15 bases between them. Germline CDR1 SGHTA, CDR2 FQGNSA. The CDR3 runs to 16 residues. The CDR3 region is CASSLASGLLNYEQYF. The DNA for the CDR3 is TGTGCCAGCAGCTTAGCTAGCGGCCTACTAAACTACGAGCAGTACTTC.

This clonotype turned up a few times. The chain uses TRBV20-1 and TRBJ1-2; D not certain. This CDR3 is built from 14 residues. The germline CDR1 and CDR2 sequences are DFQATT and SNEGSKA (reference sequence). V was trimmed by 3 bases and J by 5 bases, leaving 16 bases between them. This CDR3 is CSARRWGLRYGYTF. Here the CDR3 DNA reads TGCAGTGCTAGGAGGTGGGGATTGAGATATGGCTACACCTTC.